This entry features one TCR beta chain sequence. Antigen unknown. The sequencing of unsorted PBMC DNA took place on ten immunoSEQ deep assay plates. Using immunoSEQ multiplex PCR, the repertoire was profiled, and TCRdb retains in-frame clones only, with some absent. Of about 480,000 clones detected, almost 80% appear once; the ten largest clones hold about an eighth. The sample comes from a study of shared clonotypes between healthy human individuals. Study results and limitations: Few donors limited the genetic and exposure-history diversity represented.

The germline V gene encodes CDR1 SEHNR and CDR2 FQNEAQ (reference sequence). The CDR3 loop spans 18 amino acids. J lost 5 bases, V lost 5 bases, and 11 bases had no gene match. The gene calls are TRBV7-9 and TRBJ2-2; TRBD2 aligns across 13 bases. This TCR was sampled from a woman aged 40 to 50 in good health. Some clones in this sample may be carry-over from other donors' samples. The specimen was PBMCs. CDR3 sequence reads: CASSLIGLAGEGTGELFF. The CDR3 nucleotides read TGTGCCAGCAGCCTCATAGGACTAGCGGGAGAGGGGACCGGGGAGCTGTTTTTT. The whole variable domain, remainder taken from reference TRBV7-9 and TRBJ2-2, is DTGVSQNPRHKITKRGQNVTFRCDPISEHNRLYWYRQTLGQGPEFLTYFQNEAQLEKSRLLSDRFSAERPKGSFSTLEIQRTEQGDSAMYLCASSLIGLAGEGTGELFFGEGSRLTVL.